The 21 T cell receptor beta chains listed next were all sequenced from one sample in a study of blood T cell repertoires in COVID-19. Measured with immunoSEQ multiplex PCR; TCRdb has only the in-frame clones, and not every one. Of some 180,000 clones listed, more than 80% are singletons. The sample consisted of peripheral blood. These receptors all stem from a woman aged 60-70 years with acute or convalescent COVID-19.

V and J are TRBV6-5 and TRBJ1-2; 8 positions agree with TRBD1. The V segment lost 7 bases and the J segment 8 bases; nucleotides outside the gene matches: 6. CDR3 length equals 12 residues. Germline V gene lookup returns CDR1 MNHEY and CDR2 SVGAGI. The CDR3 region is CASNWDRLGYTF. CDR3 in DNA: TGTGCCAGCAATTGGGACAGGTTGGGCTACACCTTC.

This clone was counted a single time. The chain employs TRBV30 and TRBJ2-5; TRBD1 matches at 8 bases. This CDR3 spans 13 amino acids. Germline loops: CDR1 GTSNPN, CDR2 SVGIG (reference sequence). Trimming removed 2 bases from V and 5 bases from J; junction bases left unmatched: 4. This CDR3 reads CAWSRDRRETQYF. The CDR3 region has the DNA TGTGCCTGGAGTCGGGACAGGAGGGAGACCCAGTACTTC.

V is TRBV20-1 and J is TRBJ2-5; 8 bases agree with TRBD1. This CDR3 is built from 11 residues. Trimming at V came to 8 bases and at J to 2 bases, leaving 1 base not matched to a gene. From germline, CDR1 is DFQATT and CDR2 SNEGSKA (reference sequence). The DNA for the CDR3 is TGCAGTCAGGGGGCACAAGAGACCCAGTACTTC. Protein product: CSQGAQETQYF.

The CDR3 sequence: CASSPTSGRSTDTQYF. DNA for the CDR3: TGTGCCAGCAGCCCAACTAGCGGGAGGAGCACAGATACGCAGTATTTT. The gene calls are TRBV7-9 and TRBJ2-3; 12 nucleotides match TRBD2. Trimming at V came to 5 bases and at J to 0 bases, leaving 3 bases not matched to a gene. This CDR3 contains 16 residues. CDR1 SEHNR and CDR2 FQNEAQ come from the germline V gene (reference sequence).

V usage is TRBV7-2 and J usage is TRBJ1-1, with a tentative D call TRBD1 (5 bases). The CDR3 is 15 residues long. Germline CDR1 and CDR2: SGHTA and FQGNSA. Trimming took off 1 base at V and 2 bases at J, with 11 bases between the two ends. The CDR3 protein is CASSLDGGINTEAFF. CDR3 DNA sequence: TGTGCCAGCAGCTTAGATGGGGGGATCAACACTGAAGCTTTCTTT.

The rearrangement joins TRBV10-1 to TRBJ1-2; tentative D call: TRBD1 (6 bases). Per the germline V gene, CDR1 is WNHNN and CDR2 is SYGVQD (reference sequence). The CDR3 runs 13 residues. V dropped 5 bases and J dropped 3 bases, with 10 bases sitting between them. In nucleotides, the CDR3 is TGCGCCAGCAGTCCACAGGGCCACTATGGCTACACCTTC. Its protein product is CASSPQGHYGYTF.

The rearrangement uses TRBV18 and TRBJ1-5, with D tentatively TRBD1 (5 bases). Trimming took 4 bases from V and 0 from J, leaving 7 bases between them. CDR3 length: 14 amino acids. From germline, CDR1 is KGHSH and CDR2 LQKENI. The CDR3 reads CASSRQYSNQPQHF. The CDR3, as DNA: TGTGCCAGCTCACGACAGTATAGCAATCAGCCCCAGCATTTT. Combining the CDR3 with reference TRBV18 and TRBJ1-5 gives the whole variable domain NAGVMQNPRHLVRRRGQEARLRCSPMKGHSHVYWYRQLPEEGLKFMVYLQKENIIDESGMPKERFSAEFPKEGPSILRIQQVVRGDSAAYFCASSRQYSNQPQHFGDGTRLSIL.

Regarding this clone: The same CDR3 arises from other DNA sequences in this sample as well. Written as DNA, the CDR3 is TGTGCCAGCAGTTCCCTTTACGAGCAGTACTTC. Protein: CASSSLYEQYF. The V call is TRBV6-5, the J call TRBJ2-7, with D unresolved. The length of the CDR3 is 11 residues. The germline gives CDR1 MNHEY, CDR2 SVGAGI. The V gene lost 4 bases and the J gene lost 4 bases, with 5 bases spanning the gap.

The V gene is TRBV5-1, the J gene TRBJ1-2, with 7 bases identical to TRBD1. The CDR3 loop spans 14 amino acids. J gave up 0 bases and V 5 bases, and 4 bases lay outside the gene matches. Germline-derived CDR1 and CDR2 are SGHRS and YFSETQ. The CDR3 sequence: CASRIGTANYGYTF. For the CDR3, the DNA is TGCGCCAGCAGGATAGGGACAGCTAACTATGGCTACACCTTC.

The chain couples TRBV7-2 to TRBJ2-2; D perhaps matches TRBD2 (6 bases). The CDR3 runs 15 residues. Germline V gene data show CDR1 as SGHTA and CDR2 as FQGNSA. V lost 2 bases and J 7 bases, leaving 14 bases between the germline ends. DNA of the CDR3: TGTGCCAGCAGCTTATCCTACAGGCGGGACGGGGAGCTGTTTTTT. This codes for CASSLSYRRDGELFF.

J is TRBJ2-7 and V is TRBV27; perhaps TRBD1 as D (6 bases). The germline V and J ends were trimmed by 5 bases and 5 bases, with 28 bases remaining between them. Germline lookup yields CDR1 MNHEY and CDR2 SMNVEV (reference sequence). The CDR3 runs 18 residues. The CDR3 DNA reads TGTGCCAGCAGTCGAAACCTCGCTCAGGGGCAAATTCGAAACGAGCAGTACTTC. This gives the protein CASSRNLAQGQIRNEQYF.

This clone was picked up a small number of times. The rearrangement joins TRBV10-1 to TRBJ2-1, with TRBD2 matching 12 bases. The V segment lost 0 bases and the J segment 8 bases; nucleotides outside the gene matches: 14. This CDR3 spans 19 amino acids. Germline CDR1 reads WNHNN; CDR2 reads SYGVQD (reference sequence). The CDR3 reads CASSESPATSGGLMDEQFF. In nucleotides, the CDR3 is TGCGCCAGCAGTGAGTCGCCAGCGACTAGCGGGGGCCTTATGGATGAGCAGTTCTTC.

V usage is TRBV19 and J usage is TRBJ2-2; TRBD1 might be the D (5 bases). The CDR3 extends over 15 amino acids. The V gene lost 6 bases and the J gene lost 1 base, with 12 bases spanning the gap. Looked up from germline, CDR1 is LNHDA and CDR2 is SQIVND (reference sequence). CDR3 nucleotide sequence: TGTGCCAGTAGAGGCCCTACAGGGAACACCGGGGAGCTGTTTTTT. Translated: CASRGPTGNTGELFF.

The V call is TRBV6-5, the J call TRBJ2-5, with 11 positions matching TRBD1. The CDR3 contains 13 residues. The germline V gene has CDR1 MNHEY and CDR2 SVGAGI. V dropped 7 bases and J dropped 9; count of bases not matched to a gene: 7. The CDR3 nucleotides read TGTGCCAGCAACCCCCCGGGACAGGGGGCCCAGTACTTC. Protein product: CASNPPGQGAQYF.

The V call is TRBV2, the J call TRBJ2-3; a possible D gene is TRBD1 (5 bases). V lost 4 bases and J lost 2, with 10 bases in between. Germline-derived CDR1 and CDR2 are SNHLY and FYNNEI. The CDR3 is 14 residues long. The CDR3 sequence is CASSGRVPTDTQYF. The DNA for the CDR3 is TGTGCCAGCAGTGGCAGGGTCCCCACAGATACGCAGTATTTT. Filled out from reference TRBV2 and TRBJ2-3, the complete variable domain reads EPEVTQTPSHQVTQMGQEVILRCVPISNHLYFYWYRQILGQKVEFLVSFYNNEISEKSEIFDDQFSVERPDGSNFTLKIRSTKLEDSAMYFCASSGRVPTDTQYFGPGTRLTVL.

The chain couples TRBV20-1 to TRBJ2-7; maybe TRBD2 (6 bases). The CDR3 has 11 amino acids. V lost 5 bases to trimming and J lost 9 bases, with 14 bases between them. Germline-derived CDR1 and CDR2 are DFQATT and SNEGSKA (reference sequence). Here the CDR3 DNA reads TGCAGTGCTCAGACTAGTAGCGTGCAGTACTTC. Its translation: CSAQTSSVQYF.

The chain carries TRBV7-2 and TRBJ2-1; 11 bases align to TRBD2. CDR3 size: 16 residues. CDR1 is SGHTA and CDR2 is FQGNSA in the germline V gene. With 5 bases clipped from V and 7 bases from J, the junction kept 10 bases outside the gene matches. This chain's CDR3 is CASSPQGSGRENEQFF. CDR3 DNA: TGTGCCAGCAGCCCCCAAGGTAGCGGGAGGGAGAATGAGCAGTTCTTC.

CDR3 sequence: CAWRAQGFGGAFF. DNA of the CDR3: TGTGCCTGGAGGGCTCAGGGGTTTGGCGGAGCTTTCTTT. The chain combines TRBV30 with TRBJ1-1, with TRBD1 as a possible D gene (6 bases). This CDR3 has 13 amino acids. CDR1 is GTSNPN, CDR2 SVGIG, per germline (reference sequence). Between the trimmed V and J ends, which lost 3 bases and 10 bases, there was a span of 18 bases.

The chain couples TRBV7-2 to TRBJ2-7, with 7 bases aligning to TRBD2. The CDR3 is 15 residues long. The V and J ends lost 5 bases and 2 bases, in that order; junction bases with no gene match: 9. Germline V gene sequence: CDR1 SGHTA, CDR2 FQGNSA. The CDR3 coding sequence is TGTGCCAGCAGCACCGCATCTAGCGGCCCCTACGAGCAGTACTTC. Amino acid sequence: CASSTASSGPYEQYF.

This clone was counted a single time. The chain is built from TRBV4-1 and TRBJ2-3, with 14 nucleotides matching TRBD2. The germline gives CDR1 MGHRA, CDR2 YSYEKL. The CDR3 totals 17 residues. After removal of 0 bases from V and 6 bases from J, the junction contained 5 bases not matched to a gene. The CDR3 protein is CASSQDWTSGRFDTQYF. CDR3 DNA sequence: TGCGCCAGCAGCCAAGATTGGACTAGCGGGAGGTTTGATACGCAGTATTTT.

The chain has TRBV6-2 or TRBV6-3 and TRBJ1-6, with TRBD1 matching 7 bases. The CDR3 has 14 amino acids. Germline V gives CDR1 MNHEY, CDR2 SVGEGT. The V gene end was trimmed by 4 bases and the J gene end by 5 bases; junction bases not matched to a gene: 2. CDR3 sequence reads: CASSFGTDNSPLHF. DNA of the CDR3: TGTGCCAGCAGTTTCGGGACAGATAATTCACCCCTCCACTTT.